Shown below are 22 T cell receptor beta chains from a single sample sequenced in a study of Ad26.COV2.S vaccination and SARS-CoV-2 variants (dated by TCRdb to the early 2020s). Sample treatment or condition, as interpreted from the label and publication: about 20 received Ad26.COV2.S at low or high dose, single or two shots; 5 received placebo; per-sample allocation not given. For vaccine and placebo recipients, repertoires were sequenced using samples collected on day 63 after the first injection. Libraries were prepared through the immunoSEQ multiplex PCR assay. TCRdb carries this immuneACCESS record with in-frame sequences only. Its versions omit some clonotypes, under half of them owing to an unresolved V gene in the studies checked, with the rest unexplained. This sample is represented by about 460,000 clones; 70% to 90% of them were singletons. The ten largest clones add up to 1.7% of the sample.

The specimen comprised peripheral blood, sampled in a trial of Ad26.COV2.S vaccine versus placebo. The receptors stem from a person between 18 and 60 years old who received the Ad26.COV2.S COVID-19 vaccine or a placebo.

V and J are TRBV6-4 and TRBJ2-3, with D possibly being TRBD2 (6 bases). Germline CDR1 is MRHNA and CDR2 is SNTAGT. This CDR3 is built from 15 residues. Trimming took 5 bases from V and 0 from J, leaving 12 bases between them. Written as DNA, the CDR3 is TGTGCCAGCAGTCGCGGGACCTCTAGCACAGATACGCAGTATTTT. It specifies CASSRGTSSTDTQYF.

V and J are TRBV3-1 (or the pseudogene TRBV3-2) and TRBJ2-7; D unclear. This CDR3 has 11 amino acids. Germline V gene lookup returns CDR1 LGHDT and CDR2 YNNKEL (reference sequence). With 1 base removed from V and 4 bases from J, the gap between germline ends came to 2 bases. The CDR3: CASSQVYEQYF. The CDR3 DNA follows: TGTGCCAGCAGCCAAGTATACGAGCAGTACTTC.

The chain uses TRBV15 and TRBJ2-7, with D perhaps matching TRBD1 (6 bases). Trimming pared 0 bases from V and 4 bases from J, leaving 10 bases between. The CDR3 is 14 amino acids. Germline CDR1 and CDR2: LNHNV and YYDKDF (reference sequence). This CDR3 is CATSREGAGYEQYF. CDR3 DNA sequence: TGTGCCACCAGCAGAGAGGGGGCAGGGTACGAGCAGTACTTC.

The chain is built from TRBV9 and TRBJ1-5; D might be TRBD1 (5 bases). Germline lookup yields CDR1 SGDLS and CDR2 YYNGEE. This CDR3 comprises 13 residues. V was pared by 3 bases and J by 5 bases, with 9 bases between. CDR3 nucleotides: TGTGCCAGCAGCGCGGGGGGAGATCAGCCCCAGCATTTT. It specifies CASSAGGDQPQHF.

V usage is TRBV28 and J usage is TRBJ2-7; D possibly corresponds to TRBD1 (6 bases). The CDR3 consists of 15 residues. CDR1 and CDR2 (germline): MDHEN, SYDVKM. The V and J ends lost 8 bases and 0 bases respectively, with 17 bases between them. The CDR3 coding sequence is TGTGCCAGCCCACCCCACAGGGACGCCTCCTACGAGCAGTACTTC. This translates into CASPPHRDASYEQYF.

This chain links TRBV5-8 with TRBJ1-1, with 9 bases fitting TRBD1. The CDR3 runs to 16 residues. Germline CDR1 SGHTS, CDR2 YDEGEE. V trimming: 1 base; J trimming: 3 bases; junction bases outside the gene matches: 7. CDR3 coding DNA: TGTGCCAGCAGCTTGAACGAATGGACAGGGGACACTGAAGCTTTCTTT. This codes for CASSLNEWTGDTEAFF.

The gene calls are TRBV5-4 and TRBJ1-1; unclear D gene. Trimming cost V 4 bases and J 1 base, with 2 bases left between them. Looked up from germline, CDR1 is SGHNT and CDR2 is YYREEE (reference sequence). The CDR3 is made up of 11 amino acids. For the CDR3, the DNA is TGTGCCAGCAGCCAGAACACTGAAGCTTTCTTT. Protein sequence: CASSQNTEAFF.

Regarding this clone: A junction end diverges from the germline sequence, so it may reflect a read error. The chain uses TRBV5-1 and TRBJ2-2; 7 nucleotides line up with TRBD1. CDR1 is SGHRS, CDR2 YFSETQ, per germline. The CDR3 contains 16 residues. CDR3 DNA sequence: TGCGCCCGCAGACGACAGGGTACCTCGAACACCGGGGAGCTGTTTTTT. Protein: CARRRQGTSNTGELFF.

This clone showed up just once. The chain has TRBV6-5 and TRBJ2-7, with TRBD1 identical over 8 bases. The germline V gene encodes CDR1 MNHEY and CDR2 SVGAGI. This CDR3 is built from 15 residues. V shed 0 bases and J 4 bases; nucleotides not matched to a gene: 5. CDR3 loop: CASSYSGQAEYEQYF. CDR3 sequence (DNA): TGTGCCAGCAGTTACTCGGGACAGGCAGAGTACGAGCAGTACTTC.

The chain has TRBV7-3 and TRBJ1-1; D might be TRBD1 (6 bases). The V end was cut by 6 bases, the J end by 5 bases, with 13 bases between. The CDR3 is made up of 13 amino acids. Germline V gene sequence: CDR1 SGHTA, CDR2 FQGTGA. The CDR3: CASSRQVGTEAFF. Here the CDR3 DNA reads TGTGCCAGCAGTCGACAGGTCGGTACTGAAGCTTTCTTT.

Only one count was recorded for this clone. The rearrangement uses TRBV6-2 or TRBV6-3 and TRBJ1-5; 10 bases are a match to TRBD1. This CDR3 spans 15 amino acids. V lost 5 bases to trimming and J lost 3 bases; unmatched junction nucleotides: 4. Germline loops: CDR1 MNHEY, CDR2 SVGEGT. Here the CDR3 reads CASSNGQGVNQPQHF. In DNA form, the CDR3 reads TGTGCCAGCAGTAACGGACAGGGGGTCAATCAGCCCCAGCATTTT.

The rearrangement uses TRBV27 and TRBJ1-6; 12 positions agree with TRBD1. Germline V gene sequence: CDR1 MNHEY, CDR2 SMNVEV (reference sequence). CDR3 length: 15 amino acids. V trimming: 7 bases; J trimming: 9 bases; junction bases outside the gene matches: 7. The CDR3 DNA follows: TGTGCCAGCACCCTGGGACAGGGGGCGTCTTCACCCCTCCACTTT. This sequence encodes CASTLGQGASSPLHF.

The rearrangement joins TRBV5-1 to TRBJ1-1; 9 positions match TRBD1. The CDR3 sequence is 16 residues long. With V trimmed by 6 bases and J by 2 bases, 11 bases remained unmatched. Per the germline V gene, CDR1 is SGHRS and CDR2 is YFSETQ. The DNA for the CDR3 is TGCGCCAGCACAAGAGAAGGGACAGGGCGTAACACTGAAGCTTTCTTT. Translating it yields CASTREGTGRNTEAFF.

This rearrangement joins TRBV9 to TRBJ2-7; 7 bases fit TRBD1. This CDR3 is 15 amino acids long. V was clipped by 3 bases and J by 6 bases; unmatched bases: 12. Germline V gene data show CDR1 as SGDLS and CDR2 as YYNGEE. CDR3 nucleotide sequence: TGTGCCAGCAGCGATAAGATGGGCAGGGGGACCGAGCAGTACTTC. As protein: CASSDKMGRGTEQYF.

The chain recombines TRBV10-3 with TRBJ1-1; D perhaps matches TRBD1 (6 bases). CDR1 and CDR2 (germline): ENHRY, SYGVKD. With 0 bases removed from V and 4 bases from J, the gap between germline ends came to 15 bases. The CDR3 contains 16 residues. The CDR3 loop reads CAISESGASLSTEAFF. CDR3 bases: TGTGCCATCAGTGAGTCGGGGGCTAGTCTTTCCACTGAAGCTTTCTTT.

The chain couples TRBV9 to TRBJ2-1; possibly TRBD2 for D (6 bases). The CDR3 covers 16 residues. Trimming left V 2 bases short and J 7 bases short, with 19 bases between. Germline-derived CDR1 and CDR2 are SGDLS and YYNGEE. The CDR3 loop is CASSVGTQLVGNEQFF. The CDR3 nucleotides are TGTGCCAGCAGCGTTGGGACTCAACTAGTGGGAAATGAGCAGTTCTTC.

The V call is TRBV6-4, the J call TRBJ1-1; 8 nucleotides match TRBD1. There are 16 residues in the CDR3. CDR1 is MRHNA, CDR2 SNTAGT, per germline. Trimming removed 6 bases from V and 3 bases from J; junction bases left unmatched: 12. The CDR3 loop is CASSRTGGLLDTEAFF. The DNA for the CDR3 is TGTGCCAGCAGCCGAACAGGGGGTCTGCTGGACACTGAAGCTTTCTTT.

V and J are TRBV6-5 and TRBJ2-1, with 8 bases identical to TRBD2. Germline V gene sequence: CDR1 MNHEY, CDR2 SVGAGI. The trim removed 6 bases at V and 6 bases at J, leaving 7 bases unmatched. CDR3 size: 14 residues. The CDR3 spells CASSASGRGNEQFF. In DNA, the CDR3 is TGTGCCAGCAGCGCTAGCGGGCGGGGCAATGAGCAGTTCTTC.

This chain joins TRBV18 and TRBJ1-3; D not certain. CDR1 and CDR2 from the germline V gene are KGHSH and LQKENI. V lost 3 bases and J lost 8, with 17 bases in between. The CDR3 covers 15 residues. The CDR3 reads CASSPKREVLDTIYF. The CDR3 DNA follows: TGTGCCAGCTCACCGAAAAGAGAGGTTCTAGACACCATATATTTT.

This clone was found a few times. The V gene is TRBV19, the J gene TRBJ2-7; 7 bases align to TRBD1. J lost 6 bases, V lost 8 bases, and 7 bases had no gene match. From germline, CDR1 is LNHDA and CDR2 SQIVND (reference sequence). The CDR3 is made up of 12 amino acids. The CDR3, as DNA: TGTGCCAGTCAGACAGGGTTTGGCGAGCAGTACTTC. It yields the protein CASQTGFGEQYF. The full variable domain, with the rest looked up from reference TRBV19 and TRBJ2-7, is DGGITQSPKYLFRKEGQNVTLSCEQNLNHDAMYWYRQDPGQGLRLIYYSQIVNDFQKGDIAEGYSVSREKKESFPLTVTSAQKNPTAFYLCASQTGFGEQYFGPGTRLTVT.

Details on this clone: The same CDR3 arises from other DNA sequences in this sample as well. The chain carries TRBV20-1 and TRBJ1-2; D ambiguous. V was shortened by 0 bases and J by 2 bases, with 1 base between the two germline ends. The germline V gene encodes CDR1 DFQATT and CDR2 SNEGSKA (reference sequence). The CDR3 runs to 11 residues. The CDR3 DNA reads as TGCAGTGCTAGAGACAACTATGGCTACACCTTC. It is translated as CSARDNYGYTF.

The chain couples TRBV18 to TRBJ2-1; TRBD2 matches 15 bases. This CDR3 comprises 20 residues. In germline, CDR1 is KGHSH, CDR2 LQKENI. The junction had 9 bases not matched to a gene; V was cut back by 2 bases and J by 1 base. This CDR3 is CASSPIPGTSGRRSYNEQFF. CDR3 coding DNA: TGTGCCAGCTCACCAATCCCCGGGACTAGCGGGAGGAGGTCCTACAATGAGCAGTTCTTC.